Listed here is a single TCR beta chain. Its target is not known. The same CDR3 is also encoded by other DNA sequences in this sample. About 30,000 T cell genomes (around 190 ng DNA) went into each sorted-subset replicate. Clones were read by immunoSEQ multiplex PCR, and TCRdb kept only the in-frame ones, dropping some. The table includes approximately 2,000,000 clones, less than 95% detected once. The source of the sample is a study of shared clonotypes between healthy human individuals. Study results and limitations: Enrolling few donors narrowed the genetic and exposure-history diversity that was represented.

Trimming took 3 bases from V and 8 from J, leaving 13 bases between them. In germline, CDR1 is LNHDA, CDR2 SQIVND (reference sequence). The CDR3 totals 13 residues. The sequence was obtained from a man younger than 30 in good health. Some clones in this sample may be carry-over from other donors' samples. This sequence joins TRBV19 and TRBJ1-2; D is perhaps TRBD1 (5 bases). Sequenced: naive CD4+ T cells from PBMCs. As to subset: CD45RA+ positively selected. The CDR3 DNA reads TGTGCCAGTAGTATTTGGCAGGGCGGGGGCTACACCTTC. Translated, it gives CASSIWQGGGYTF.